One T cell receptor (beta chain) is described in this entry. Its specific antigen is unknown. It has no much larger one-base neighbor in the sample; base qualities were not kept. The library was obtained by single-cell sequencing. The sequencer listed for this sample is Illumina NovaSeq 6000. For cell capture and library preparation, the team used the BD Rhapsody Targeted mRNA and AbSeq Reagent Kit in a microwell format. The libraries included TCR, sample tags, AbSeq, and targeted mRNA drawn from the Human T-Cell Expression Panel together with custom TOX and TOX2 primers. Libraries were sequenced on an Illumina NovaSeq. Per the original workflow: The analysis covered approximately 11,000 cells in total, of which over 7,000 were CD8 T cells and around 4,500 were CD8 T cells with an identifiable TCR CDR3. The BD Rhapsody Targeted Analysis Pipeline, including V(D)J processing, was run on the Seven Bridges Genomics platform to process the raw data. SeqGeq 1.6.0 was used for quality control, Sample Tag demultiplexing with Lex-BDSMK, clone identification with VDJ Explorer, and Seurat clustering. A clone was considered non-expanded if it made up <1% of CD8 T cells, and considered a clonal expansion if it made up >2.5% of the sample. Starting from the raw public reads, TCRdb applied fastp trimming at Q25, assembled clones with MiXCR and retained in-frame beta chains. A single entry per CDR3 protein holds the most common genes and DNA from its merged rows. TCRdb's processing, not the authors' own work, is the source of the V and J calls. A total of about 21,000 distinct CDR3 sequences appear in this sample, roughly a third of them only once. The top ten clonotypes cover less than 30% of the sample.

This sample was taken from a study of immune aging and cytomegalovirus after organ transplant (dated by TCRdb to the early 2020s). Context from the whole study: Every transplant recipient was given three-drug immunosuppression consisting of prednisone, tacrolimus, and mycophenolate.

The time point label for this specimen denotes: five sample-tagged time points from pre-transplant (day -1) to day 368 post-transplant, pooled. Thawed PBMC were stimulated with a CMV IE-1 overlapping peptide library for approximately 11 hours, with no transport inhibitors added. After being thawed and rested overnight, the cells were stimulated in R10 medium along with CD28/CD49d costimulation. The IE-1 peptide library was made up of 15-amino-acid peptides, each overlapping by 11 amino acids. Each time point was barcoded with BD Single-Cell Multiplexing Kit Sample Tags, pooled, and stained with oligo-conjugated anti-CD45RA plus sorting antibodies. A BD FACSAria III was used to sort CMV-responsive CD8+CD137+ and CD4+CD154+ T cells at 4-way purity. Blood samples were drawn into EDTA vacutainers and processed by Ficoll gradient within 1-24 hours. General findings and caveats noted by the study authors: Because CD57 was not measured in the sequencing data, a conservative gene-based aging definition was used instead. Large clones contained a higher proportion of TEMRA cells, and the seven largest clones (1904 cells) acquired aged and TEMRA cells while losing TCM cells. Post-transplant increases in aged-phenotype cells were observed regardless of clone size, following viremia and occurring earlier in large clones (days 200-264) than in small clones.

Trimmed from V: 3 bases; trimmed from J: 4 bases; junction bases lacking a gene match: 6. The CDR3 covers 14 residues, taking in both the cysteine and the phenylalanine. Only the CDR3 DNA stays, 42 bases, in frame from base 1. The germline V gene (reference sequence) provides CDR1 SGHNT and CDR2 YYREEE. The source was CMV peptide-activated CD4+ and CD8+ T cells sorted from blood, collected at five time points, pooled. The cell subset or site label corresponds to: sorted CD8+CD137+ and CD4+CD154+ T cells after more than 9 h CMV IE-1 peptide stimulation. The chain employs TRBV5-4 and TRBJ2-7; 8 junctional bases match TRBD1. This clonotype was sampled from a female donor who had a heart transplant and CMV viremia. Read as DNA, the sequence is TGTGCCAGCAGCTCTTATACAGGGGGGTACGAGCAGTACTTC. It specifies CASSSYTGGYEQYF.